Below, 21 T cell receptor beta chains from the same sample are listed, as sequenced in a study of post-analysis software for immune sequencing data. No antigen has been assigned to these receptors. General study points: Comparison of patients with controls showed roughly five TRBV segments more frequent in patients, TRBV5-6, TRBV5-1 and TRBV20-1 among them.

Carried by the TCR beta cDNA libraries were unique molecular identifiers. Using its own MiXCR run on the PCR reads, TCRdb lists one record per CDR3 protein. This table has 450,000 or so distinct CDR3 sequences, nearly 45% appearing once. Sequencing was done on a sample of blood. The receptors derive from a girl aged 5-17 years with multiple sclerosis.

The chain recombines TRBV7-9 with TRBJ2-5; 8 positions match TRBD2. The CDR3 runs 15 residues. Germline CDR1 reads SEHNR; CDR2 reads FQNEAQ (reference sequence). Unmatched junction bases numbered 5, after V lost 4 bases and J lost 1 base. In DNA form, the CDR3 reads TGTGCCAGCAGCTACCCCAGCGGGAGCCAAGAGACCCAGTACTTC. It codes for CASSYPSGSQETQYF.

The J gene is TRBJ2-7, the V gene TRBV14, with unresolved D. The CDR3 has 16 residues. V dropped 4 bases and J dropped 5 bases, with 21 bases sitting between them. Germline CDR1 is SGHDN and CDR2 is FVKESK. The CDR3 here is CASSRTPGASDHEQYF. The CDR3 bases are TGTGCCAGCAGCCGAACACCGGGCGCCTCTGACCACGAGCAGTACTTC.

CDR3 region: CASSLEGFYNEQFF. In nucleotides, the CDR3 is TGTGCCAGCAGCTTAGAAGGGTTCTACAATGAGCAGTTCTTC. The rearrangement uses TRBV11-2 and TRBJ2-1; no clear D gene. CDR1 is SGHAT, CDR2 FQNNGV, per germline. The CDR3 has 14 amino acids. V lost 0 bases and J 3 bases, leaving 6 bases between the germline ends.

V gene TRBV24-1 combines with J gene TRBJ1-5; 8 positions agree with TRBD1. CDR3 length: 19 amino acids. V lost 0 bases and J lost 3; bases outside the gene matches: 12. CDR1 and CDR2 (germline): KGHDR, SFDVKD. The chain's CDR3 is CATSDLQISWTGPNQPQHF. As DNA, the CDR3 is TGTGCCACCAGTGATTTGCAAATCTCTTGGACAGGGCCCAATCAGCCCCAGCATTTT.

This clonotype was recorded at least ten times. This rearrangement joins TRBV12-3 or TRBV12-4 to TRBJ2-7, with TRBD2 as a possible D gene (5 bases). V gave up 5 bases and J gave up 0 bases, with 11 bases separating them. The CDR3 contains 14 residues. The CDR3 DNA follows: TGTGCCAGCAGTCCACGGGGATTCTCCTACGAGCAGTACTTC. This translates into CASSPRGFSYEQYF.

This sequence joins TRBV6-5 and TRBJ2-1; D is ambiguous. V was clipped by 2 bases and J by 5 bases, with 22 bases between them. Germline loops: CDR1 MNHEY, CDR2 SVGAGI. The CDR3 loop spans 18 amino acids. The CDR3 coding sequence is TGTGCCAGCAGTTACGGGCCTTGGGCATCGTCCCAGGACAATGAGCAGTTCTTC. This gives the protein CASSYGPWASSQDNEQFF.

The chain links TRBV20-1 to TRBJ2-3, with 10 nucleotides matching TRBD2. The CDR3 sequence is 16 residues long. CDR1 DFQATT and CDR2 SNEGSKA come from the germline V gene (reference sequence). With 3 bases clipped from V and 6 bases from J, the junction kept 12 bases outside the gene matches. The CDR3 loop reads CSASEWGLALADTQYF. Here the CDR3 DNA reads TGCAGTGCTAGCGAATGGGGACTAGCGCTAGCGGATACGCAGTATTTT.

The chain links TRBV24-1 to TRBJ2-3; D might be TRBD2 (5 bases). This CDR3 comprises 15 residues. Trimming removed 0 bases from V and 4 bases from J, with 10 bases in between. Germline CDR1 reads KGHDR; CDR2 reads SFDVKD. CDR3 nucleotides: TGTGCCACCAGTGATTTGACTAGTTCCGCAGATACGCAGTATTTT. Amino acids: CATSDLTSSADTQYF.

Only a few counts were recorded for this clonotype. The junction departs from germline at one end; a sequencing error may be responsible. This chain uses TRBV7-7 with TRBJ1-5; 8 positions match TRBD1. Germline loops: CDR1 SSHAT, CDR2 FNYEAQ (reference sequence). CDR3 length: 15 amino acids. DNA of the CDR3: TGTGCTAGCAGCTTAGGGACAGGATTCAATCAGCCCCAGCATTTT. This sequence encodes CASSLGTGFNQPQHF.

The J gene is TRBJ2-1, the V gene TRBV10-3, with TRBD2 matching over 10 bases. Looked up from germline, CDR1 is ENHRY and CDR2 is SYGVKD. This CDR3 spans 14 amino acids. Here the CDR3 reads CAHSSGSSYNEQFF. The CDR3, as DNA: TGTGCACATTCTAGCGGGAGCTCCTACAATGAGCAGTTCTTC.

This clonotype turned up a few times. This chain joins TRBV27 and TRBJ2-3; D gene uncertain. CDR3 length equals 14 residues. The germline CDR1 and CDR2 sequences are MNHEY and SMNVEV (reference sequence). V lost 4 bases and J 2 bases, leaving 10 bases between the germline ends. In nucleotides, the CDR3 is TGTGCCAGCAGTTGGGCAGGCTTCACAGATACGCAGTATTTT. As protein: CASSWAGFTDTQYF.

The chain joins TRBV24-1 to TRBJ2-1; D may be TRBD2 (6 bases). This CDR3 spans 17 amino acids. Germline V gene lookup returns CDR1 KGHDR and CDR2 SFDVKD. With 4 bases removed from V and 10 bases from J, the gap between germline ends came to 25 bases. This chain's CDR3 is CATSDRRLGGSNLEQFF. In nucleotides, the CDR3 is TGTGCCACCAGTGACCGCCGACTGGGGGGTTCAAATCTCGAGCAGTTCTTC.

The gene calls are TRBV9 and TRBJ2-1, with D uncertain. This CDR3 comprises 13 residues. The germline V gene has CDR1 SGDLS and CDR2 YYNGEE. Trimming stripped 0 bases from V and 4 bases from J, with 5 bases between. CDR3 in DNA: TGTGCCAGCAGCGTAGACCCGTACAATGAGCAGTTCTTC. It yields the protein CASSVDPYNEQFF.

This chain joins TRBV3-1 and TRBJ2-1; 9 nucleotides agree with TRBD2. This CDR3 spans 17 amino acids. V shed 1 base and J 4 bases; nucleotides not matched to a gene: 8. The germline V gene encodes CDR1 LGHDT and CDR2 YNNKEL (reference sequence). CDR3 sequence: CASSQGGGRALYNEQFF. CDR3 coding DNA: TGTGCCAGCAGCCAAGGTGGCGGGAGGGCCCTATACAATGAGCAGTTCTTC.

The chain combines TRBV7-2 with TRBJ2-1; D perhaps matches TRBD2 (6 bases). Between the trimmed V and J ends, which lost 3 bases and 2 bases, there was a span of 17 bases. This CDR3 spans 17 amino acids. CDR1 and CDR2 from the germline V gene are SGHTA and FQGNSA. CDR3: CASSFRARRATYNEQFF. The CDR3 nucleotides read TGTGCCAGCAGCTTCCGGGCCAGGAGGGCCACCTACAATGAGCAGTTCTTC.

This clonotype has a single count. The V gene is TRBV9, the J gene TRBJ2-3; possible D gene TRBD2, 6 bases. The CDR3 spans 16 residues. Germline CDR1 reads SGDLS; CDR2 reads YYNGEE. V was shortened by 7 bases and J by 3 bases, with 21 bases between the two germline ends. This CDR3 is CASHSTGGYGTDTQYF. The CDR3 DNA follows: TGTGCCAGCCATTCAACTGGGGGGTATGGAACAGATACGCAGTATTTT. The variable domain in full, with the rest retrieved from reference TRBV9 and TRBJ2-3, is DSGVTQTPKHLITATGQRVTLRCSPRSGDLSVYWYQQSLDQGLQFLIQYYNGEERAKGNILERFSAQQFPDLHSELNLSSLELGDSALYFCASHSTGGYGTDTQYFGPGTRLTVL.

With regard to this clonotype: One end of the junction does not line up with germline, which may come from a read error. This sequence joins TRBV13 and TRBJ1-2; TRBD1 aligns across 7 bases. Germline loops: CDR1 PRHDT, CDR2 FYEKMQ (reference sequence). The CDR3 consists of 14 residues. The CDR3 DNA is TGTGCCAGCAGCTCTGACAGGGCTGACTATGACTACACCTTC. Translated, it gives CASSSDRADYDYTF.

This clonotype was counted only a few times. This sequence joins TRBV7-8 and TRBJ2-3; unclear D gene. Germline-derived CDR1 and CDR2 are SGHVS and FQNEAQ. V was cut by 1 base and J by 6 bases, with 11 bases left in between. The CDR3 runs to 14 residues. The CDR3 is CASSLGRVHDTQYF. The CDR3 nucleotides read TGTGCCAGCAGCTTAGGTCGTGTGCATGATACGCAGTATTTT.

This chain joins TRBV5-1 and TRBJ2-5; 12 bases map to TRBD2. The closer fit of TRBJ2-7 to the DNA end suggests the J call may be wrong. Germline CDR1 and CDR2: SGHRS and YFSETQ. The CDR3 loop spans 15 amino acids. The CDR3 sequence: CASSPGLAGQYEQYF. The CDR3 DNA reads as TGCGCCAGCAGCCCCGGACTAGCGGGACAATACGAGCAGTACTTC.

The chain uses TRBV6-4 and TRBJ1-2; D uncertain. The CDR3 runs to 14 residues. CDR1 is MRHNA, CDR2 SNTAGT, per germline. Trimming took 0 bases from V and 4 from J, leaving 9 bases between them. The CDR3 DNA reads as TGTGCCAGCAGTGACTCGATAGGGAGCTATGGCTACACCTTC. Protein: CASSDSIGSYGYTF.

This chain links TRBV5-1 with TRBJ2-4, with D unclear. Near its end, the DNA agrees better with TRBJ2-7, so the J call may be wrong. This CDR3 is built from 13 residues. The V gene's germline CDR1 is SGHRS and CDR2 YFSETQ. The CDR3 is CASSLTYRYEQYF. The DNA of the CDR3 is TGCGCCAGCAGCTTGACATACCGATACGAGCAGTACTTC.